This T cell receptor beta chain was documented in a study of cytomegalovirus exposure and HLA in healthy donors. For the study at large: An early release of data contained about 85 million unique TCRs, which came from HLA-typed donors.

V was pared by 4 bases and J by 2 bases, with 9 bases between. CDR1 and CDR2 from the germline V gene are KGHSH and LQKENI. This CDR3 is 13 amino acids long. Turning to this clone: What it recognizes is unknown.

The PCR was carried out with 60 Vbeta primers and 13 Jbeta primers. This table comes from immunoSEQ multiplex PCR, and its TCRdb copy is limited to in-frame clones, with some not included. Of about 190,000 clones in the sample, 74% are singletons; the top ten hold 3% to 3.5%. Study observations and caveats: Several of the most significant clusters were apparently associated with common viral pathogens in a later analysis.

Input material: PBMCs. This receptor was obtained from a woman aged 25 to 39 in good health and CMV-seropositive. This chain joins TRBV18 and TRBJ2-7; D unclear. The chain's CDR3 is CASSRARTYEQYF. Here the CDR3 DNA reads TGTGCCAGCTCACGGGCGAGAACCTACGAGCAGTACTTC.